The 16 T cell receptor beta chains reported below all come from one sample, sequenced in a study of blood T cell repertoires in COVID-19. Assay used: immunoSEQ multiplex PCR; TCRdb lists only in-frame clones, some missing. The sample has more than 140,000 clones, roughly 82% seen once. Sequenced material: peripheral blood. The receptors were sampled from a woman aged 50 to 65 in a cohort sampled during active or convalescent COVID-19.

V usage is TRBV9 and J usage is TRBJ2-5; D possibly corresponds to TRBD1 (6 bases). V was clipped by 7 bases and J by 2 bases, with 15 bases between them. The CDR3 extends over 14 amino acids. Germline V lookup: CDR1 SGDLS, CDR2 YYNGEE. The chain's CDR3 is CASGGLQGQETQYF. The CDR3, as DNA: TGTGCCAGCGGCGGTTTACAGGGACAAGAGACCCAGTACTTC.

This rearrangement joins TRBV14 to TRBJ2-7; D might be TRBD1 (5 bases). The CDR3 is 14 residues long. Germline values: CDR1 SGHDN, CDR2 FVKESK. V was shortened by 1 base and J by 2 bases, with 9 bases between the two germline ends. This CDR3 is CASSQAGQTYEQYF. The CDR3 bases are TGTGCCAGCAGCCAAGCCGGACAAACCTACGAGCAGTACTTC.

This CDR3 is CASSDKDWTGRYDFNYGYTF. Written as DNA, the CDR3 is TGTGCCAGCAGCGACAAAGACTGGACAGGCCGTTACGATTTTAACTATGGCTACACCTTC. The chain recombines TRBV9 with TRBJ1-2; 7 nucleotides align to TRBD1. The germline CDR1 and CDR2 sequences are SGDLS and YYNGEE. The CDR3 has 20 amino acids. V shed 3 bases, J shed 1 base, and the junction held 21 bases outside the gene matches.

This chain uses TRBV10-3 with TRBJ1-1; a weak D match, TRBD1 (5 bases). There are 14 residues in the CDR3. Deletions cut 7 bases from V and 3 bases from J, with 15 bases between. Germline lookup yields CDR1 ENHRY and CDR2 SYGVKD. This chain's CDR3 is CAIMGPGGHTEAFF. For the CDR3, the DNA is TGTGCCATCATGGGGCCCGGCGGCCACACTGAAGCTTTCTTT.

CDR3 sequence reads: CASSERDRGLFGGELFF. CDR3 coding DNA: TGTGCCAGCAGCGAGAGGGACAGGGGGCTTTTTGGCGGGGAGCTGTTTTTT. The chain joins TRBV13 to TRBJ2-2, with 12 bases that match TRBD1. The CDR3 totals 17 residues. CDR1 is PRHDT, CDR2 FYEKMQ, per germline (reference sequence). V lost 5 bases and J lost 7; bases outside the gene matches: 11.

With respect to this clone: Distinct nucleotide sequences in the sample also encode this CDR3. The CDR3 sequence is CASSSSGGTEAFF. The CDR3 nucleotides are TGTGCCAGCAGCTCATCGGGGGGCACTGAAGCTTTCTTT. V usage is TRBV7-9 and J usage is TRBJ1-1; maybe TRBD1 (5 bases). CDR1 and CDR2 from the germline V gene are SEHNR and FQNEAQ (reference sequence). Trimming stripped 4 bases from V and 4 bases from J, with 10 bases between. The CDR3 is 13 residues long.

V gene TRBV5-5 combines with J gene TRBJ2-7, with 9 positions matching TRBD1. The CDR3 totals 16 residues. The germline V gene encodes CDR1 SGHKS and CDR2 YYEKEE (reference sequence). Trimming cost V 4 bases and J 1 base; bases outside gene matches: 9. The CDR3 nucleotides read TGTGCCAGCAGCCCGCAATCGGGACAGGGTTCCTACGAGCAGTACTTC. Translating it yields CASSPQSGQGSYEQYF.

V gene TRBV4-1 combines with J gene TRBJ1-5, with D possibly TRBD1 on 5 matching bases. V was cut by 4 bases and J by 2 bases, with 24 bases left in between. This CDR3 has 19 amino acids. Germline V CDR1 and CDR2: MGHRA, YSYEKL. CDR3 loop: CASSLKLKGPLYGNQPQHF. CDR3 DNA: TGCGCCAGCAGCCTAAAACTCAAGGGGCCCTTATATGGCAATCAGCCCCAGCATTTT.

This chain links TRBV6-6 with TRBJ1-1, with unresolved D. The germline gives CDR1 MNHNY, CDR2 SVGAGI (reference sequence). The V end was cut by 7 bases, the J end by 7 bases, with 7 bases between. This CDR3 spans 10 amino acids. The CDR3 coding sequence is TGTGCCAGCAAGGACTTTGAAGCTTTCTTT. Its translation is CASKDFEAFF.

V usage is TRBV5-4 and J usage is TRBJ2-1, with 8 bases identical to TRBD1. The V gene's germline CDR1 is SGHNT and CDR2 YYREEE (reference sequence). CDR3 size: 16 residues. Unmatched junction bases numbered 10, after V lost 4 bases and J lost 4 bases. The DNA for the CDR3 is TGTGCCAGCAGCCCGGCTGGGACAGGACTTTACAATGAGCAGTTCTTC. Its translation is CASSPAGTGLYNEQFF.

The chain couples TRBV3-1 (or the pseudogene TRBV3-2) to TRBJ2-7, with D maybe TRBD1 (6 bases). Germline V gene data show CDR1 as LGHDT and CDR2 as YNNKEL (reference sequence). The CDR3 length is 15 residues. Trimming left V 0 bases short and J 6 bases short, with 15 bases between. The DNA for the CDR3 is TGTGCCAGCAGCCAAGAGGGCTCGTTCAGGGGCGAGCAGTACTTC. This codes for CASSQEGSFRGEQYF.

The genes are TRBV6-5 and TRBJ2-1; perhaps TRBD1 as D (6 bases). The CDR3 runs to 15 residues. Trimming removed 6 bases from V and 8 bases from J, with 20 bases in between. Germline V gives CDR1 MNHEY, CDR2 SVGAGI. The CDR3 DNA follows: TGTGCCAGCAGGTCAGGGGATTCCGGACGCTATGAGCAGTTCTTC. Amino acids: CASRSGDSGRYEQFF.

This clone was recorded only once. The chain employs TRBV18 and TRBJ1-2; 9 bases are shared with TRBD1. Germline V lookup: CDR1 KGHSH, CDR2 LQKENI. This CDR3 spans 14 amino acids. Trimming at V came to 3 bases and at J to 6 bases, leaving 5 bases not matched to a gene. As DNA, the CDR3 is TGTGCCAGCTCACCTGGGGGACAGGGAAATGGCTACACCTTC. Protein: CASSPGGQGNGYTF.

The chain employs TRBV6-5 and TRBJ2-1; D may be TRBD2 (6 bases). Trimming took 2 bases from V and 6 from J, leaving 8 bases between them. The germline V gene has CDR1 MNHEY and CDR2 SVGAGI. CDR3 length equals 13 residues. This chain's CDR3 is CASSYGDSNEQFF. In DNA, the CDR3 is TGTGCCAGCAGTTACGGGGACTCCAATGAGCAGTTCTTC.

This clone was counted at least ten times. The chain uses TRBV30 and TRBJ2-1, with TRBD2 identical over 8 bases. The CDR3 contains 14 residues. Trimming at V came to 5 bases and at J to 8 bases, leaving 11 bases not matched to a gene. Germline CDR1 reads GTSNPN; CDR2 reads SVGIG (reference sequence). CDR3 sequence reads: CAWLAGGSRDEQFF. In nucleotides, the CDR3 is TGTGCCTGGTTGGCGGGGGGTTCCCGCGATGAGCAGTTCTTC.

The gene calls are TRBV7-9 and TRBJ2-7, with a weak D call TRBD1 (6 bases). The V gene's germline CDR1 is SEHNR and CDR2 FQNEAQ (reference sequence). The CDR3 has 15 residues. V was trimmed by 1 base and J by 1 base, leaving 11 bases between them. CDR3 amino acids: CASSLGTGISYEQYF. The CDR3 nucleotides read TGTGCCAGCAGCTTAGGCACAGGGATTTCCTACGAGCAGTACTTC. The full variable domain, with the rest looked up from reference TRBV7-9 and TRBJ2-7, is DTGVSQNPRHKITKRGQNVTFRCDPISEHNRLYWYRQTLGQGPEFLTYFQNEAQLEKSRLLSDRFSAERPKGSFSTLEIQRTEQGDSAMYLCASSLGTGISYEQYFGPGTRLTVT.